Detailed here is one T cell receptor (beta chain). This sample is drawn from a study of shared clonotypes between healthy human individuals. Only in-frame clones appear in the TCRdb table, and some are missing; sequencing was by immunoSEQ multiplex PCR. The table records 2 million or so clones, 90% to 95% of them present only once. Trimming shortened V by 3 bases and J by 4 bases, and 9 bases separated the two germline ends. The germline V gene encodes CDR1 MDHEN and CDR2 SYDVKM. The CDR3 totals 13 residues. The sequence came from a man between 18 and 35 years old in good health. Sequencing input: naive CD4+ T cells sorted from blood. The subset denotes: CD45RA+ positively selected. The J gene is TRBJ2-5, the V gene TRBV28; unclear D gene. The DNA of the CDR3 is TGTGCCAGCAGTTTCTCGGACCGAGAGACCCAGTACTTC. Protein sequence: CASSFSDRETQYF.